The clone carrying this TCR beta chain is termed medium-sized. Its target is unknown. The data are from a study of cytotoxic CD8 clonotypes in ibrutinib-treated CLL. Study-level background: Response samples were taken after a median of approximately 11 months on treatment, range 6 to 36. Study-wide results and limits: Under treatment, the uncommon public clonotypes either contracted or remained stable. Baseline clonality, above age-matched healthy donor levels, tracked circulating CD8+ T-cell counts.

TCR beta libraries used about 2 micrograms of DNA from cryopreserved PBMCs. The assay was immunoSEQ multiplex PCR, and TCRdb's table has in-frame clones only and misses some. The table shows tens of thousands of clones, with less than 75% occurring only once. The clonotype originates from a human donor with chronic lymphocytic leukemia. The input for sequencing was PBMCs, taken before ibrutinib treatment.

In DNA, the CDR3 is TGCGCCAGCAGCCTACAGGGCTCGGCTGGCTACACCTTC. Protein: CASSLQGSAGYTF. V usage is TRBV4-3 and J usage is TRBJ1-2; tentatively, D is TRBD1 (6 bases). The CDR3 loop spans 13 amino acids. Per the germline V gene, CDR1 is LGHNA and CDR2 is YSLEER. Trimming took 4 bases from V and 7 from J, leaving 13 bases between them.